This TCR beta chain was sequenced for a study of PD-1 blockade in classical Hodgkin lymphoma. Study conclusions and caveats: Those achieving complete response showed baseline diversity like newly diagnosed patients.

This clone was seen more than once but under ten times. What it binds is unknown. The method was immunoSEQ multiplex PCR; TCRdb's version includes in-frame clones alone and lacks a portion of them. The sample gives about 9,100 clones, about 70% of which show up once; 4% to 5% is in the top ten. With 4 bases removed from V and 5 bases from J, the gap between germline ends came to 15 bases. The CDR3 is 14 amino acids. Germline CDR1 and CDR2: SGDLS and YYNGEE. Exposure to brentuximab vedotin varied, and each patient had relapsed following autologous stem cell transplantation. Researchers used magnetic negative selection to pull out pure CD4+ T cells from thawed PBMCs.

Sequencing was performed on CD4+ T cells from blood, taken at baseline. The chain has TRBV9 and TRBJ1-1; a weak D match, TRBD1 (5 bases). The clonotype comes from a human donor with classical Hodgkin lymphoma. The CDR3 DNA sequence: TGTGCCAGCAGCTTTGGTGGGAGGGGTACTGAAGCTTTCTTT. Protein product: CASSFGGRGTEAFF.